This T cell receptor beta chain emerged from a study of cytomegalovirus exposure and HLA in healthy donors (dated by TCRdb to about 2017). Study-wide context: An earlier analysis of about 530 of the donors reported 276 Gb of sequence data and 117 million unique TCR beta sequences obtained from roughly 170 million T cells. An early release covering roughly 640 HLA-typed donors comprised roughly 300 gigabases of sequencing data and 85 million or so unique TCR sequences. Of the 300 to 450 genotyped donors, 81% were placed in the genetic ancestry cluster associated with self-reported Caucasian donors. The study aimed to test whether signatures of past pathogen exposure could be identified by cataloging public T cell receptors. The study used immunosequencing to profile the T cell repertoires of 666 subjects and linked those repertoires to cytomegalovirus serostatus. Along with the 666-subject first cohort, a separate validation cohort of 120 different subjects was used. The study combined high-throughput TCR immunosequencing, statistical association of individual TCRs with disease status, and machine learning to predict cytomegalovirus infection status. In a later analysis, previously published TCR beta repertoires from 500 to 750 donors were re-analyzed and high-resolution HLA genotyping was added so that TCR occurrence patterns could be studied. In the later analysis, no new phenotypic data were used to find candidate immune exposures; instead, reliance was placed on TCR beta sequences and their occurrence across donors. An earlier analysis of around 580 of the donors used high-throughput TCR beta sequencing to judge whether each TCR beta V gene segment behaved as functional or pseudogenic. Donor age, sex, ethnicity and CMV serostatus were compiled alongside the repertoire data. In a later genetic analysis, genome-wide SNP genotypes for about 55% of the roughly 700 donors were used, and that subset was treated as a discovery cohort. Every discovery cohort repertoire had been produced on one sequencing platform. Both class I and class II loci were covered by HLA typing, at four-digit resolution. Typing coverage varied by locus: 629-630 donors for A, B, C, DRB1 and DQB1; 500 to 550 for DQA1; some 610 for DPA1; around 450 for DPB1. Several DR-DQ haplotypes were handled as single units for association and clustering because linkage in the cohort was strong. Among around 400 genotyped donors of the cohort, an average of around 240,000 unique TCR beta nucleotide sequences was sequenced per donor, of which roughly 17% were non-productive. Overall study outcomes, separate from this receptor: A further reported finding was that TCR beta sequences accurately predicted the HLA-A and HLA-B alleles for most subjects in the first cohort. Most TCR sequences were observed very rarely across donors, whereas some public TCRs were present in many individuals. Only TCR beta chains were sequenced in this cohort, and the absence of alpha or paired-chain data limited detectable features. The earlier analysis of almost 600 of the donors excluded 15 to 20 rarely observed V segments, including chromosome 9 orphons, because counts were too low. A later analysis reported that several top co-occurrence clusters appeared linked to parvovirus B19, influenza, CMV and Epstein-Barr virus. Presence/absence analyses assumed roughly uniform sequencing depth across donors, an assumption that may not hold. It was suggested by the authors that the approach could potentially be generalized to other disease states and immunological phenotypes. A few of the identified cytomegalovirus-associated TCR beta chains were confirmed in vitro to be specific for cytomegalovirus antigens. Because HLA typing was unavailable for some donors at each locus, only the typed subset was used in association tests. A total of 150 to 200 TCR beta chains were listed by the study as associated with cytomegalovirus. Correlated functional status among segregating V segments might reflect linkage disequilibrium, but an unknown experimental factor could not be ruled out. A later genetic analysis reported fewer N-insertions in productive TCRs among donors in an Asian-associated ancestry cluster than the roughly 700-donor mean. V-gene and J-gene trimming of TCR beta chains was associated with a missense DCLRE1C variant in a later genetic analysis, and the association was replicated in an independent cohort. In a later analysis, HLA-associated TCR beta chains were found to be more clonally expanded and to have lower generation probabilities than equally common non-associated chains. A cluster of highly shared sequence variants was judged likely to be a technical artifact of the sequencing pipeline. When HLA alleles, especially DR and DQ, strongly co-occurred, TCR associations were difficult to assign to individual alleles. A later analysis associated roughly 17,000 TCR beta sequences with specific HLA alleles at a false discovery rate of 0.05. The only immune exposure information available for the cohort was CMV serostatus. Because the 87-base-pair reads could not distinguish some IMGT-functional V segments, including TRBV6-2 and TRBV6-3, those segments were excluded. An earlier analysis of approximately 600 of the donors showed that most TCR beta V segments appeared in productive rearrangements either about 90% or about 30% of the time, which broadly matched IMGT annotations. The classifier was reported to diagnose cytomegalovirus status with high specificity and sensitivity in both the original and validation cohorts. According to a later analysis, most CMV-associated TCR beta chains appeared to be HLA-restricted, and the HLA associations seemed to be driven largely by CMV exposure. A later analysis found that TCR association rates varied across HLA loci, with DRB1 alleles showing the most associated TCRs and HLA-C alleles the fewest.

Concerning this clone: The target of this receptor is not known. Base qualities are not recorded, but no much larger clone differs from it by a single base.

The germline V gene (reference sequence) sets CDR1 to GTSNPN and CDR2 to SVGIG. The cysteine opens and the phenylalanine closes a CDR3 of 15 amino acids. Only the CDR3 DNA stays, 45 bases, in frame from base 1. The V end gives up 5 bases and the J end 0 bases, leaving 7 bases in the junction not matched to a gene. The library was produced with the immunoSEQ multiplex PCR assay. The multiplex PCR relied on a mix of 60 forward primers for TCR Vbeta segments and 13 reverse primers for TCR Jbeta segments. Amplification of the CDR3 region of rearranged TCR beta genes was performed with a multiplex PCR assay on genomic DNA. On the Illumina HiSeq System, the amplified TCR beta libraries were sequenced as 87-base-pair reads. Per the source publication's procedure: A later analysis tallied approximately 87 million unique TCR beta chains across the 660 or so repertoires, and 10 million to 11 million of those chains were shared by two or more donors. Raw reads were error-corrected and collapsed into unique sequences with a nearest-neighbor algorithm that merged closely related sequences to remove PCR and sequencing errors. V, D and J gene segments were assigned by aligning CDR3 sequences to IMGT reference sequences. For a sequence to be retained, at least a six-nucleotide match to both a V gene segment and a J gene segment was required. Rearrangements were called productive when the CDR3 lacked stop codons and stayed in frame with V and J; all others were non-productive. Following IMGT convention, CDR3 was defined as the stretch from the second conserved V-encoded cysteine up to the conserved J-encoded phenylalanine. The earlier analysis of about 530 of the donors excluded any sequence lacking an unambiguous match to a single V gene segment. In an earlier analysis of about 590 of the donors, a V segment was called functional when productive rearrangements were above 56.7%, and segregating when the standard deviation between donors exceeded 5%. A statistical classification framework was built for diagnosing cytomegalovirus status from the catalog of TCR beta chain sequences. In a later analysis, V and J genes were assigned by comparing TCR nucleotide sequences against IMGT/GENE-DB human TR gene sequences. A later analysis assigned CDR3 sequences and most-parsimonious VDJ recombination scenarios with the TCRdist pipeline. In a later analysis, each TCR beta chain was defined by its CDR3 amino acid sequence together with its V-gene family, and reads without a unique V-gene family were excluded. A later analysis removed 592 highly shared, low-generation-probability nucleotide sequences to deal with suspected cross-contamination and a sequencing artifact. A later analysis calculated a clonal expansion index for each public chain from normalized within-repertoire ranks of inferred template counts. In a later analysis, generation probabilities were computed using a VDJ recombination model fitted to out-of-frame rearrangements, and the results were checked against IGoR. In a later analysis, hypergeometric tests were used to score TCR-TCR, TCR-HLA and TCR-CMV co-occurrence, with a repertoire-size bias correction applied to TCR pairs. A later analysis estimated false discovery rates by permuting HLA or CMV assignments 20 times. In a later analysis, co-occurring TCRs were grouped using DBSCAN, with TCRdist sequence similarity added in when clustering inside HLA-allele-positive subsets. Repertoires with fewer than 30,000 or more than 120,000 public chains were left out of co-occurrence clustering, as were about five repertoires with anomalous nucleotide sharing. Entries here come from immuneACCESS through TCRdb and include only in-frame sequences with V and J called. Some clones fail to appear in such tables; in the studies checked, an unresolved V gene covers under half of the shortfall, and the cause of the remainder is unknown. V, J and clone size reflect that table, while D and trimming were determined from the DNA. The table for this sample lists around 20,000 clones; under 90% of them were counted only once. The top ten constitute about 21% of the sample.

The cohort was made up of approximately 700 healthy bone marrow donors. At the time of sampling, every cohort member was nominally healthy, though immune exposures that went unrecorded were likely present. Of the approximately 700 cohort members, 289 had positive CMV serostatus and about 330 had negative CMV serostatus, and CMV serostatus was not recorded for the donor. A peripheral blood sample was provided by each donor, and peripheral blood mononuclear cells were used for TCR beta sequencing. Genomic DNA extraction from the blood cell samples was performed with the Qiagen DNeasy Blood Extraction Kit.

This clonotype was sampled from a human donor in good health. The chain employs TRBV30 and TRBJ1-5; 7 middle bases align to TRBD1. The sequencing input was PBMCs. The CDR3: CAWRQGGYSNQPQHF. The nucleotides read TGTGCCTGGCGGCAGGGGGGATATAGCAATCAGCCCCAGCATTTT.